This record concerns one T cell receptor (beta chain) sequence. Antigen unknown. Expressed TCRB transcripts were sequenced because the entire RNA isolate underwent reverse transcription. The data were produced by immunoSEQ multiplex PCR, yet TCRdb's version contains in-frame clones alone and is incomplete. This sample carries some 290,000 clones, 20% to 25% of them seen once, and the ten largest clones take around 0.011%. This specimen comes from a study of beta chain features in type 1 diabetes. In the study overall: All samples combined gave 107,917,701 sorted cells for examination. Study results and limitations: Possibly, sequencing cDNA over-represented cells that had high TCR expression levels. Significant though moderate, a shortening of TCRB CDR3s appeared in all four CD4+ subsets of Type 1 diabetes patients. Within patients, naive, central memory and Treg TCRB repertoires seemed more similar than within healthy donors.

Sequencing input: naive CD4+ T cells from blood. The source of this sequence is a woman between 25 and 40 years old with type 1 diabetes.

As DNA, the CDR3 is TGCAGCGTTGATTTTGGGGAGGGGTGGCACACTGAAGCTTTCTTT. It yields the protein CSVDFGEGWHTEAFF. V is TRBV29-1 and J is TRBJ1-1; D might be TRBD1 (5 bases). CDR3 size: 15 residues. Trimming pared 3 bases from V and 3 bases from J, leaving 17 bases between. Germline V gene data show CDR1 as SQVTM and CDR2 as ANQGSEA.